This entry is about one TCR beta chain. Under the authors' procedure: Amplified reference gene primers provided the basis for estimating nucleated cell counts. Measured with immunoSEQ multiplex PCR; TCRdb has only the in-frame clones, and not every one. The D gene and trimming were derived from the DNA, and the V and J assignments and clone size from that table. The repertoire holds some 320,000 clones, with roughly nine tenths as singletons. The data were taken from a study of blood T cell repertoires in COVID-19. Recovery meant two consecutive negative NP/OP PCR tests, professional clearance, or resolved symptoms. The sequence came from a man in his 60s who had recovered from COVID-19. Sequenced sample: PBMCs or T cells enriched from blood (not recorded which).

The DNA for the CDR3 is TGCGCCAGCAGCCCTGGGACAGGGGGCTTGCATGAGCAGTTCTTC. This translates into CASSPGTGGLHEQFF. This chain connects TRBV4-1 to TRBJ2-1, with 12 bases fitting TRBD1. V lost 4 bases and J lost 8; bases outside the gene matches: 6. Germline CDR1 and CDR2: MGHRA and YSYEKL. The CDR3 is 15 amino acids.